The 30 T cell receptor beta chains in this list originate from one sample, sequenced in a study of OX40 agonist ivuxolimab in advanced cancers. Data came from immunoSEQ multiplex PCR; TCRdb stores just in-frame clones and leaves some out. Among more than 45,000 clones listed, 88% were seen once. This sample comprised CD4+ or CD8+ T cells sorted from blood, obtained in a trial of the OX40 agonist ivuxolimab. All receptors come from an adult with an advanced solid tumor such as melanoma, head and neck, liver or kidney cancer.

This chain uses TRBV10-1 with TRBJ2-2, with D possibly being TRBD2 (6 bases). The CDR3 has 14 amino acids. Per germline, CDR1 WNHNN and CDR2 SYGVQD (reference sequence). V shed 6 bases and J shed 7 bases, with 15 bases lying between them. Written as DNA, the CDR3 is TGCGCCAGCAGACCCAGACTAGAATTCGGGGAGCTGTTTTTT. It is translated as CASRPRLEFGELFF.

CDR3 region: CASRSSRPGELFF. The CDR3 nucleotides read TGTGCCAGCAGGAGCTCCCGGCCCGGGGAGCTGTTTTTT. The gene calls are TRBV2 and TRBJ2-2; D unclear. Germline values: CDR1 SNHLY, CDR2 FYNNEI. Trimming removed 6 bases at V and 6 bases at J, with 11 bases between. The CDR3 totals 13 residues.

This chain uses TRBV9 with TRBJ2-3; D remains ambiguous. CDR3 length: 12 residues. Germline V gene data show CDR1 as SGDLS and CDR2 as YYNGEE. Between the trimmed V and J ends, which lost 4 bases and 3 bases, there was a span of 6 bases. The CDR3 protein is CASSPPTDTQYF. As DNA, the CDR3 is TGTGCCAGCAGCCCGCCAACAGATACGCAGTATTTT.

CDR3 coding DNA: TGTGCCAGCAGCTTGGGGGACCACCCCGTGGGGGATACGCAGTATTTT. It is translated as CASSLGDHPVGDTQYF. This sequence joins TRBV11-2 and TRBJ2-3; D is tentatively TRBD1 or TRBD2 (5 bases each). The CDR3 is 16 amino acids. Trimming stripped 3 bases from V and 6 bases from J, with 19 bases between. Germline V gene lookup returns CDR1 SGHAT and CDR2 FQNNGV. Full variable domain (outside the CDR3, taken from reference TRBV11-2 and TRBJ2-3): EAGVAQSPRYKIIEKRQSVAFWCNPISGHATLYWYQQILGQGPKLLIQFQNNGVVDDSQLPKDRFSAERLKGVDSTLKIQPAKLEDSAVYLCASSLGDHPVGDTQYFGPGTRLTVL.

This clone was recorded only once. V and J are TRBV19 and TRBJ2-2; D may be TRBD1 (6 bases). V gave up 6 bases and J gave up 1 base, with 9 bases separating them. The CDR3 totals 14 residues. Germline lookup yields CDR1 LNHDA and CDR2 SQIVND (reference sequence). CDR3 DNA: TGTGCCAGTAGCCGAGGGGGGAACACCGGGGAGCTGTTTTTT. This encodes CASSRGGNTGELFF.

Here the CDR3 reads CASSPKGLPSEQYF. The CDR3 DNA follows: TGTGCCAGCAGTCCTAAGGGTCTCCCCAGCGAGCAGTACTTC. The rearrangement uses TRBV28 and TRBJ2-7; no reliable D call. Trimming left V 5 bases short and J 6 bases short, with 17 bases between. CDR3 length: 14 amino acids. Per germline, CDR1 MDHEN and CDR2 SYDVKM.

J is TRBJ2-5 and V is TRBV19; D is possibly TRBD2 (5 bases). Deletions cut 6 bases from V and 2 bases from J, with 10 bases between. CDR1 and CDR2 (germline): LNHDA, SQIVND (reference sequence). The CDR3 length is 13 residues. As DNA, the CDR3 is TGTGCCAGTAGGGCAGACTATCAAGAGACCCAGTACTTC. This gives the protein CASRADYQETQYF.

V is TRBV27 and J is TRBJ2-5; 10 nucleotides line up with TRBD2. Germline loops: CDR1 MNHEY, CDR2 SMNVEV (reference sequence). This CDR3 region has 15 residues. J gave up 5 bases and V 5 bases, and 8 bases lay outside the gene matches. Written as DNA, the CDR3 is TGTGCCAGCAGTGACACTAGCGGGATATGGGAGACCCAGTACTTC. It is translated as CASSDTSGIWETQYF.

V gene TRBV7-9 combines with J gene TRBJ2-4; 9 bases map to TRBD1. Germline CDR1 SEHNR, CDR2 FQNEAQ (reference sequence). V shed 4 bases, J shed 0 bases, and the junction held 10 bases outside the gene matches. This CDR3 region has 18 residues. The DNA of the CDR3 is TGTGCCAGCAGCTATTGGACAGGGGAGCCTCTAGCCAAAAACATTCAGTACTTC. It specifies CASSYWTGEPLAKNIQYF. Full variable domain (missing parts from reference TRBV7-9 and TRBJ2-4): DTGVSQNPRHKITKRGQNVTFRCDPISEHNRLYWYRQTLGQGPEFLTYFQNEAQLEKSRLLSDRFSAERPKGSFSTLEIQRTEQGDSAMYLCASSYWTGEPLAKNIQYFGAGTRLSVL.

This sequence joins TRBV30 and TRBJ1-3; TRBD1 might be the D (5 bases). The V gene's germline CDR1 is GTSNPN and CDR2 SVGIG (reference sequence). The V end was cut by 0 bases, the J end by 4 bases, with 13 bases between. The CDR3 loop spans 15 amino acids. The CDR3 here is CAWSVGGVAGNTIYF. In DNA, the CDR3 is TGTGCCTGGAGTGTAGGAGGGGTGGCCGGAAACACCATATATTTT.

The CDR3 loop reads CASSLTGVNEKLFF. CDR3 DNA: TGTGCCAGCAGCCTGACAGGGGTTAATGAAAAACTGTTTTTT. The V call is TRBV5-4, the J call TRBJ1-4; 8 positions agree with TRBD1. This CDR3 has 14 amino acids. Germline CDR1 reads SGHNT; CDR2 reads YYREEE (reference sequence). Losses at the gene ends were 4 bases for V and 4 bases for J; bases not matched to a gene: 3.

The chain couples TRBV6-1 to TRBJ1-1; D unresolved. The CDR3 runs to 11 residues. The germline gives CDR1 MNHNS, CDR2 SASEGT. Trimming cost V 6 bases and J 11 bases, with 13 bases left between them. The CDR3 DNA sequence: TGTGCCAGCAGCGTGTTGTCTTGGGCTTTCTTT. Amino acid sequence: CASSVLSWAFF.

The CDR3 region is CSVLQGGGGELFF. The CDR3 DNA is TGCAGCGTTCTACAGGGGGGCGGCGGGGAGCTGTTTTTT. The V and J genes are TRBV29-1 and TRBJ2-2, with TRBD1 matching over 8 bases. Germline V gives CDR1 SQVTM, CDR2 ANQGSEA. V shed 5 bases, J shed 7 bases, and the junction held 6 bases outside the gene matches. The CDR3 loop spans 13 amino acids.

The V call is TRBV5-6, the J call TRBJ2-7, with D unresolved. This CDR3 has 12 amino acids. The V end lost 0 bases, the J end lost 3 bases, and 4 bases lay between the germline ends. The germline V gene has CDR1 SGHDT and CDR2 YYEEEE. The CDR3 is CASSLVGYEQYF. Here the CDR3 DNA reads TGTGCCAGCAGCTTGGTGGGCTACGAGCAGTACTTC.

The rearrangement uses TRBV7-9 and TRBJ1-2; tentative D call: TRBD1 (5 bases). The germline V and J ends were trimmed by 5 bases and 4 bases, with 20 bases remaining between them. The CDR3 length is 16 residues. Germline V gives CDR1 SEHNR, CDR2 FQNEAQ (reference sequence). The CDR3 loop is CASSPDSARRTYGYTF. The CDR3 DNA reads as TGTGCCAGCAGCCCTGACAGCGCCAGGAGAACCTATGGCTACACCTTC.

The V gene is TRBV5-1, the J gene TRBJ2-2; TRBD2 matches at 7 bases. The CDR3 runs to 17 residues. V lost 4 bases and J lost 3; bases outside the gene matches: 12. The V gene's germline CDR1 is SGHRS and CDR2 YFSETQ. The CDR3 DNA sequence: TGCGCCAGCAGCCGCCGGTTAAGCGGGACTCACACCGGGGAGCTGTTTTTT. It is translated as CASSRRLSGTHTGELFF.

This clone occurred once. CDR3 in amino acids: CAWRGALAKNIQYF. The CDR3 region has the DNA TGTGCCTGGCGGGGGGCACTAGCCAAAAACATTCAGTACTTC. The chain joins TRBV30 to TRBJ2-4; maybe TRBD2 (7 bases). The CDR3 consists of 14 residues. V lost 5 bases to trimming and J lost 0 bases, with 11 bases between them. Germline CDR1 and CDR2: GTSNPN and SVGIG (reference sequence).

The chain recombines TRBV5-1 with TRBJ1-4; 7 positions match TRBD1. Trimming took 1 base from V and 0 from J; bases not matched to a gene: 3. The CDR3 runs to 16 residues. Germline CDR1 and CDR2: SGHRS and YFSETQ. The CDR3 DNA is TGCGCCAGCAGCTTGCAGGGGGGTCCAACTAATGAAAAACTGTTTTTT. Residues: CASSLQGGPTNEKLFF.

The chain joins TRBV27 to TRBJ1-5, with D tentatively TRBD1 (6 bases). V was shortened by 6 bases and J by 7 bases, with 13 bases between the two germline ends. The CDR3 has 13 amino acids. CDR1 and CDR2 from the germline V gene are MNHEY and SMNVEV (reference sequence). In nucleotides, the CDR3 is TGTGCCAGCAGAGGGGGAGGGAGGCAGCCCCAGCATTTT. Translation: CASRGGGRQPQHF.

The CDR3 nucleotides read TGTGCCAGCAGCTTAGTCGGACGGAACAATGAGCAGTTCTTC. Amino acid sequence: CASSLVGRNNEQFF. V and J are TRBV11-1 and TRBJ2-1; D unclear. This CDR3 is built from 14 residues. V was clipped by 1 base and J by 5 bases, with 9 bases between them. Germline V gene sequence: CDR1 SGHAT, CDR2 FQDESV (reference sequence).

This chain's CDR3 is CASSGNGENEQFF. The CDR3 region has the DNA TGTGCCAGCAGTGGGAACGGGGAGAATGAGCAGTTCTTC. The V and J genes are TRBV2 and TRBJ2-1, with a weak D call TRBD2 (5 bases). The CDR3 covers 13 residues. The germline V and J ends were trimmed by 4 bases and 7 bases, with 11 bases remaining between them. From germline, CDR1 is SNHLY and CDR2 FYNNEI.

The rearrangement links TRBV4-1 to TRBJ1-5; possible D gene TRBD1, 5 bases. This CDR3 is 15 amino acids long. V dropped 1 base and J dropped 6 bases, with 13 bases sitting between them. Germline CDR1 reads MGHRA; CDR2 reads YSYEKL. The DNA for the CDR3 is TGCGCCAGCAGCCAAGTTGGGGGGTTCGGTCAGCCCCAGCATTTT. Encoded protein: CASSQVGGFGQPQHF.

The CDR3 DNA reads TGTGCCATCAGTGGGGGCCGGGGTGCCACAGATACGCAGTATTTT. It specifies CAISGGRGATDTQYF. The chain links TRBV10-3 to TRBJ2-3; D might be TRBD1 or TRBD2, each matching 5 bases. The ends were cut back, 4 bases at V and 2 bases at J, with 13 bases in the middle. The germline CDR1 and CDR2 sequences are ENHRY and SYGVKD. The CDR3 sequence is 15 residues long.

The rearrangement links TRBV18 to TRBJ2-4; TRBD2 matches 7 bases. The CDR3 spans 15 residues. The germline V gene encodes CDR1 KGHSH and CDR2 LQKENI. The trim removed 3 bases at V and 7 bases at J, leaving 9 bases unmatched. The CDR3 nucleotides read TGTGCCAGCTCACCTAAGGCGGGGGAAGGGAACATTCAGTACTTC. Translated: CASSPKAGEGNIQYF.

CDR3 protein: CASRGRLADGETQYF. The DNA of the CDR3 is TGTGCCAGCAGGGGACGACTAGCGGATGGAGAGACCCAGTACTTC. The J gene is TRBJ2-5, the V gene TRBV7-9, with 9 bases identical to TRBD2. After removal of 6 bases from V and 4 bases from J, the junction contained 9 bases not matched to a gene. This CDR3 contains 15 residues. From germline, CDR1 is SEHNR and CDR2 FQNEAQ (reference sequence). Filled out from reference TRBV7-9 and TRBJ2-5, the complete variable domain reads DTGVSQNPRHKITKRGQNVTFRCDPISEHNRLYWYRQTLGQGPEFLTYFQNEAQLEKSRLLSDRFSAERPKGSFSTLEIQRTEQGDSAMYLCASRGRLADGETQYFGPGTRLLVL.

This chain links TRBV7-8 with TRBJ2-7; TRBD1 matches at 8 bases. The CDR3 loop spans 12 amino acids. The V gene's germline CDR1 is SGHVS and CDR2 FQNEAQ. V shed 5 bases and J 5 bases; nucleotides not matched to a gene: 2. Here the CDR3 reads CASSPTGDEQYF. Here the CDR3 DNA reads TGTGCCAGCAGCCCGACAGGGGACGAGCAGTACTTC.

The chain joins TRBV27 to TRBJ1-5; the D gene is possibly TRBD1 (5 bases). V lost 6 bases and J 5 bases, leaving 11 bases between the germline ends. The CDR3 spans 13 residues. The germline gives CDR1 MNHEY, CDR2 SMNVEV (reference sequence). CDR3 amino acids: CASRSSGYQPQHF. For the CDR3, the DNA is TGTGCCAGCAGATCCTCAGGGTATCAGCCCCAGCATTTT.

The rearrangement links TRBV9 to TRBJ2-7; no clear D. CDR1 is SGDLS, CDR2 YYNGEE, per germline. This CDR3 is built from 14 residues. Trimming pared 0 bases from V and 1 base from J, leaving 8 bases between. CDR3 coding DNA: TGTGCCAGCAGCGTAGATCACGTATCCTACGAGCAGTACTTC. Protein product: CASSVDHVSYEQYF. The full variable domain, its missing parts supplied by reference TRBV9 and TRBJ2-7, is DSGVTQTPKHLITATGQRVTLRCSPRSGDLSVYWYQQSLDQGLQFLIQYYNGEERAKGNILERFSAQQFPDLHSELNLSSLELGDSALYFCASSVDHVSYEQYFGPGTRLTVT.

This clone appeared a few times. The V call is TRBV2, the J call TRBJ1-1, with 7 nucleotides matching TRBD1. Trimming removed 8 bases from V and 5 bases from J; junction bases left unmatched: 14. The germline V gene encodes CDR1 SNHLY and CDR2 FYNNEI. The CDR3 length is 15 residues. The CDR3 DNA follows: TGTGCCAGCCAAGGATTGAGACAGGGAAAAACTGAAGCTTTCTTT. Amino acids: CASQGLRQGKTEAFF.

The chain carries TRBV11-3 and TRBJ2-1; the D is unclear. CDR3 length: 13 residues. From germline, CDR1 is SGHNT and CDR2 YENEEA. Trimming removed 4 bases at V and 7 bases at J, with 11 bases between. The CDR3 DNA sequence: TGTGCCAGCAGCTCCACCTTAGGGAATGAGCAGTTCTTC. Its protein is CASSSTLGNEQFF.